Shown below are 25 T cell receptor beta chains from a single sample sequenced in a study of blood T cells in healthy people across ages. The authors ran a second PCR of about 7 to 11 cycles using a sample-barcoded 5' primer and a J-beta primer mix. TCRdb recomputed calls from the 5' RACE reads with MiXCR, one row per CDR3 protein. Of fewer than 2 million distinct CDR3 sequences listed, approximately 39% are singletons. The sequenced material came from blood. Receptor source: a human donor in good health.

The chain recombines TRBV29-1 with TRBJ2-1, with D uncertain. V was trimmed by 5 bases and J by 0 bases, leaving 8 bases between them. Germline CDR1 and CDR2: SQVTM and ANQGSEA. The CDR3 runs 13 residues. CDR3 amino acids: CSVRKSSYNEQFF. The CDR3, as DNA: TGCAGCGTTCGAAAGAGCTCCTACAATGAGCAGTTCTTC.

The V and J genes are TRBV11-2 and TRBJ1-6, with D unclear. The CDR3 is made up of 15 amino acids. Germline-derived CDR1 and CDR2 are SGHAT and FQNNGV. With 7 bases removed from V and 0 bases from J, the gap between germline ends came to 10 bases. CDR3 DNA sequence: TGTGCCAGCAAAGACATCCGCTCCTATAATTCACCCCTCCACTTT. Its translation: CASKDIRSYNSPLHF.

The chain employs TRBV15 and TRBJ2-5; no firm D call. Germline CDR1 reads LNHNV; CDR2 reads YYDKDF (reference sequence). Trimming left V 5 bases short and J 2 bases short, with 9 bases between. The CDR3 sequence is 13 residues long. The CDR3 region is CATSQGRQETQYF. The CDR3 DNA follows: TGTGCCACCAGCCAAGGAAGGCAAGAGACCCAGTACTTC.

V gene TRBV6-2 or TRBV6-3 combines with J gene TRBJ2-5; D might be TRBD2 (6 bases). The CDR3 covers 15 residues. Germline V gene sequence: CDR1 MNHEY, CDR2 SVGEGT. V was shortened by 0 bases and J by 4 bases, with 12 bases between the two germline ends. CDR3 amino acids: CASSYSSGGVETQYF. CDR3 sequence (DNA): TGTGCCAGCAGTTACTCGAGCGGAGGGGTAGAGACCCAGTACTTC.

There are a few counts of this clonotype. V and J are TRBV9 and TRBJ2-3, with D maybe TRBD2 (7 bases). V was clipped by 1 base and J by 6 bases, with 18 bases between them. The CDR3 covers 16 residues. Per the germline V gene, CDR1 is SGDLS and CDR2 is YYNGEE. The CDR3 loop is CASSVFRRGAPDTQYF. CDR3 sequence (DNA): TGTGCCAGCAGCGTATTTCGCCGGGGGGCCCCGGATACGCAGTATTTT.

V and J are TRBV7-6 and TRBJ2-7, with no clear D. Trimming stripped 1 base from V and 0 bases from J, with 7 bases between. Per germline, CDR1 SGHVS and CDR2 FNYEAQ. The CDR3 runs 14 residues. The CDR3 reads CASSLDDRSYEQYF. CDR3 nucleotide sequence: TGTGCCAGCAGCTTAGATGATCGCTCCTACGAGCAGTACTTC.

This CDR3 reads CASSYVWGTQETQYF. In nucleotides, the CDR3 is TGTGCCAGCAGTTACGTGTGGGGCACACAAGAGACCCAGTACTTC. V usage is TRBV6-2 or TRBV6-3 and J usage is TRBJ2-5, with TRBD1 as a possible D gene (5 bases). Trimming took 2 bases from V and 2 from J, leaving 12 bases between them. There are 15 residues in the CDR3. Germline V CDR1 and CDR2: MNHEY, SVGEGT.

The rearrangement joins TRBV20-1 to TRBJ1-1; D unresolved. Germline V CDR1 and CDR2: DFQATT, SNEGSKA (reference sequence). V lost 5 bases, J lost 5 bases, and 9 bases lay in between. The CDR3 covers 11 residues. The chain's CDR3 is CSAPWVTEAFF. DNA for the CDR3: TGCAGTGCTCCGTGGGTAACTGAAGCTTTCTTT.

This sequence joins TRBV20-1 and TRBJ2-6, with TRBD2 as a possible D gene (5 bases). Germline assignment: CDR1 DFQATT and CDR2 SNEGSKA (reference sequence). The CDR3 covers 17 residues. V lost 3 bases and J lost 0, with 15 bases in between. CDR3 coding DNA: TGCAGTGCTAGTAAACTAGGAAGACACTCTGGGGCCAACGTCCTGACTTTC. Its translation is CSASKLGRHSGANVLTF.

The rearrangement uses TRBV28 and TRBJ1-4, with a weak D call TRBD1 (5 bases). Trimming removed 6 bases from V and 8 bases from J, with 13 bases in between. CDR3 length: 13 residues. From germline, CDR1 is MDHEN and CDR2 SYDVKM. In nucleotides, the CDR3 is TGTGCCAGCAGGCCCGGGACCGCCGAAAAACTGTTTTTT. This codes for CASRPGTAEKLFF. Looking up the rest from reference TRBV28 and TRBJ1-4 gives the full variable domain: DVKVTQSSRYLVKRTGEKVFLECVQDMDHENMFWYRQDPGLGLRLIYFSYDVKMKEKGDIPEGYSVSREKKERFSLILESASTNQTSMYLCASRPGTAEKLFFGSGTQLSVL.

A note on this clonotype: The final CDR3 position lacks the conserved phenylalanine or tryptophan, pointing to a likely read error. V and J are TRBV5-6 and TRBJ2-5, with D possibly TRBD2 on 6 matching bases. The DNA end lines up better with TRBJ2-7; the J call may be wrong. Germline CDR1 and CDR2: SGHDT and YYEEEE. The CDR3 sequence is 12 residues long. CDR3 region: CASSFGGYEQYS. The CDR3, as DNA: TGTGCCAGCAGCTTCGGAGGGTACGAGCAGTACTCC.

This rearrangement joins TRBV10-3 to TRBJ2-7, with 12 positions matching TRBD2. Trimming at V came to 0 bases and at J to 0 bases, leaving 6 bases not matched to a gene. Germline V gene lookup returns CDR1 ENHRY and CDR2 SYGVKD. CDR3 length: 18 amino acids. CDR3 nucleotide sequence: TGTGCCATCAGTGAGTCGCGGACGACTAGCGGGGGCTCCTACGAGCAGTACTTC. This gives the protein CAISESRTTSGGSYEQYF.

The sample holds a few counts of this clonotype. J is TRBJ1-2 and V is TRBV20-1; 7 positions agree with TRBD1. Germline trimming cut 3 bases from V and 8 bases from J; bases unmatched to any gene: 3. CDR3 size: 11 residues. Germline V CDR1 and CDR2: DFQATT, SNEGSKA (reference sequence). CDR3 amino acids: CSAREDRGYTF. As DNA, the CDR3 is TGCAGTGCTAGGGAGGACAGGGGCTACACCTTC.

The J gene is TRBJ1-2, the V gene TRBV12-3 or TRBV12-4; weak D call: TRBD1 (6 bases). Trimming removed 2 bases from V and 3 bases from J, with 13 bases in between. CDR3 length: 15 amino acids. The CDR3: CASSLSGGAYYGYTF. The CDR3 DNA sequence: TGTGCCAGCAGTTTATCCGGGGGCGCTTACTATGGCTACACCTTC.

This chain uses TRBV20-1 with TRBJ1-2; the match to TRBD1 covers 7 bases. The CDR3 loop spans 13 amino acids. V lost 5 bases, J lost 7 bases, and 10 bases stayed unmatched. Looked up from germline, CDR1 is DFQATT and CDR2 is SNEGSKA (reference sequence). CDR3 DNA sequence: TGCAGTGCTGTACCGGGACAGTCCCTTGGCTACACCTTC. Protein: CSAVPGQSLGYTF.

The V call is TRBV2, the J call TRBJ1-1; D not resolved. Trimming stripped 4 bases from V and 0 bases from J, with 12 bases between. Germline CDR1 reads SNHLY; CDR2 reads FYNNEI. The CDR3 totals 15 residues. CDR3 in amino acids: CASSGQSRLNTEAFF. In DNA, the CDR3 is TGTGCCAGCAGTGGCCAGTCTCGGCTGAACACTGAAGCTTTCTTT.

This sequence joins TRBV29-1 and TRBJ1-2, with D possibly matching TRBD1 (6 bases). The CDR3 has 14 residues. V was shortened by 5 bases and J by 2 bases, with 15 bases between the two germline ends. From germline, CDR1 is SQVTM and CDR2 ANQGSEA. CDR3 protein: CSVSGQRINYGYTF. DNA of the CDR3: TGCAGCGTTTCCGGACAGCGAATAAACTATGGCTACACCTTC.

This clonotype was seen only a few times. In DNA, the CDR3 is TGTGCCACCAGCAGTCTTACGGGTTCCTCCTACGAGCAGTACTTC. Translated: CATSSLTGSSYEQYF. The chain carries TRBV15 and TRBJ2-7; D ambiguous. Germline loops: CDR1 LNHNV, CDR2 YYDKDF (reference sequence). Trimming pared 3 bases from V and 0 bases from J, leaving 12 bases between. The CDR3 sequence is 15 residues long.

This clonotype was observed a few times. The rearrangement uses TRBV7-2 and TRBJ2-5; 10 positions match TRBD2. The DNA matches TRBJ2-7 better at its end, which makes the J call doubtful. Per the germline V gene, CDR1 is SGHTA and CDR2 is FQGNSA. The CDR3 totals 15 residues. The CDR3 reads CASSLQAGGLHEQYF. Written as DNA, the CDR3 is TGTGCCAGCAGCTTACAAGCGGGGGGGCTACACGAGCAGTACTTC.

The V and J genes are TRBV20-1 and TRBJ2-5; D uncertain. Germline V CDR1 and CDR2: DFQATT, SNEGSKA (reference sequence). Trimming took 6 bases from V and 0 from J, leaving 14 bases between them. This CDR3 spans 14 amino acids. CDR3 sequence (DNA): TGCAGTGCCTCCCTAGTCGGTTACCAAGAGACCCAGTACTTC. It encodes CSASLVGYQETQYF.

The chain carries TRBV16 and TRBJ2-7, with 8 positions matching TRBD1. In germline, CDR1 is KGHSY, CDR2 FQNENV. CDR3 length equals 14 residues. With V trimmed by 0 bases and J by 10 bases, 8 bases remained unmatched. CDR3 protein: CASSQSGQGHLQYF. The CDR3 coding sequence is TGTGCCAGCAGCCAATCAGGACAGGGCCACCTCCAGTACTTC.

The chain links TRBV30 to TRBJ2-1, with TRBD1 identical over 9 bases. Germline values: CDR1 GTSNPN, CDR2 SVGIG (reference sequence). V lost 5 bases, J lost 10 bases, and 12 bases stayed unmatched. CDR3 length: 14 residues. This CDR3 is CAWVRDRVFGEQFF. CDR3 DNA: TGTGCCTGGGTCCGGGACAGGGTATTTGGGGAGCAGTTCTTC. The variable domain in full, completed from reference TRBV30 and TRBJ2-1, reads SQTIHQWPATLVQPVGSPLSLECTVEGTSNPNLYWYRQAAGRGLQLLFYSVGIGQISSEVPQNLSASRPQDRQFILSSKKLLLSDSGFYLCAWVRDRVFGEQFFGPGTRLTVL.

The gene calls are TRBV9 and TRBJ1-2, with a tentative D call TRBD1 (5 bases). The CDR3 has 14 residues. Deletions cut 2 bases from V and 2 bases from J, with 10 bases between. Germline V CDR1 and CDR2: SGDLS, YYNGEE. As DNA, the CDR3 is TGTGCCAGCAGCGTGACAGTATTCAACTATGGCTACACCTTC. Translation gives CASSVTVFNYGYTF.

Only a few counts were recorded for this clonotype. V gene TRBV7-9 combines with J gene TRBJ2-1; D unresolved. The CDR3 runs 13 residues. Germline values: CDR1 SEHNR, CDR2 FQNEAQ (reference sequence). V was clipped by 7 bases and J by 8 bases, with 15 bases between them. The CDR3 nucleotides read TGTGCCAGCACAATCGGAAATTTCGATGAGCAGTTCTTC. Its protein is CASTIGNFDEQFF. The full variable domain, completed using reference TRBV7-9 and TRBJ2-1, is DTGVSQNPRHKITKRGQNVTFRCDPISEHNRLYWYRQTLGQGPEFLTYFQNEAQLEKSRLLSDRFSAERPKGSFSTLEIQRTEQGDSAMYLCASTIGNFDEQFFGPGTRLTVL.

The chain has TRBV6-2 or TRBV6-3 and TRBJ1-2; possibly TRBD1 for D (6 bases). Germline V gene sequence: CDR1 MNHEY, CDR2 SVGEGT. The CDR3 consists of 14 residues. V dropped 5 bases and J dropped 7 bases, with 17 bases sitting between them. CDR3 sequence reads: CASSPLGGRIGYTF. Written as DNA, the CDR3 is TGTGCCAGCAGTCCCCTGGGGGGGCGAATTGGCTACACCTTC.